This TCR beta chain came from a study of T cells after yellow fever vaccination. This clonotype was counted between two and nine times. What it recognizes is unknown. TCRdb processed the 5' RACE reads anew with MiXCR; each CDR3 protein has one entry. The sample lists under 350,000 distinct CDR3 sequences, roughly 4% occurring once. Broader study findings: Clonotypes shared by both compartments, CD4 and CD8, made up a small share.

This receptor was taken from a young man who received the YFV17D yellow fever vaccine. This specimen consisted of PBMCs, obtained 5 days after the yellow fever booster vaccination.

CDR3 sequence: CASSRWDRGNYGYTF. The DNA of the CDR3 is TGTGCCAGCAGCCGATGGGACAGGGGCAACTATGGCTACACCTTC. V is TRBV4-2 and J is TRBJ1-2; 10 bases agree with TRBD1. Trimming took 4 bases from V and 2 from J; bases not matched to a gene: 4. The CDR3 sequence is 15 residues long. Germline CDR1 LGHNA, CDR2 YNFKEQ.